These T cell receptor beta chains were read from a single sample in a study of cytomegalovirus exposure and HLA in healthy donors. Using immunoSEQ multiplex PCR, the repertoire was profiled, and TCRdb retains in-frame clones only, with some absent. The table records tens of thousands of clones, around 67% of them present only once. Sequenced material: PBMCs. All receptors derive from a human donor in good health. Both conserved end residues are part of each CDR3. The order of the fields is V gene, J gene, clone size, CDR3 protein. Clone size is not always given. Where it is, it says once, few, many or a class for expanded clones.

TRBV7-2	TRBJ2-5	few	CASSSVAGGKGETQYF
TRBV20-1	TRBJ2-5	.	CSVQGGGTQYF
TRBV7-9	TRBJ1-5	.	CASSLNGGDQPQHF
TRBV15	TRBJ2-4	.	CATSSPGGGIKGLAKNIQYF
TRBV5-1	TRBJ2-3	once	CASSSRLADSTDTQYF
TRBV19	TRBJ1-6	once	CASSISRGRGSPLHF
TRBV5-5	TRBJ2-7	.	CASSWNDRGPAYEQYF
TRBV7-3	TRBJ1-1	few	CASSLGRDSQAFF
TRBV19	TRBJ1-2	.	CASRKDRGRSGYGYTF
TRBV19	TRBJ1-3	.	CASSPLHGSGGNTIYF
TRBV7-2	TRBJ2-6	.	CASSLSGISGANVLTF
TRBV18	TRBJ1-1	.	CASSPRRQGGYGTEAFF
TRBV2	TRBJ2-3	.	CASSGTSGGLSTDTQYF
TRBV18	TRBJ1-1	.	CASSPRGGDTEAFF
TRBV12-5	TRBJ1-1	.	CASGLHKFGGTEAFF
TRBV5-6	TRBJ2-3	.	CASSPDGGRNTQYF
TRBV11-1	TRBJ1-1	.	CASSQQGFNTEAFF
TRBV9	TRBJ2-5	once	CASSVGSSGVYQETQYF
TRBV5-4	TRBJ2-7	.	CASSLVQGGEQYF
TRBV6-4	TRBJ2-5	.	CASRPPGQGGETQYF
TRBV9	TRBJ2-2	.	CASSVAPSGGAGELFF
TRBV12-5	TRBJ1-2	.	CASGLTLTGGAYYGYTF
TRBV18	TRBJ2-2	.	CASSPPSSGGTGELFF
TRBV7-3	TRBJ2-3	.	CATSDTTPTDTQYF
TRBV7-2	TRBJ2-7	.	CASSLVGYGGNEQYF
TRBV5-1	TRBJ2-1	.	CASTRDSYNEQFF
TRBV28	TRBJ2-7	.	CASSSGQGVGEQYF
TRBV5-1	TRBJ1-3	.	CASSVQTGVGNTIYF
TRBV10-3	TRBJ2-5	.	CAISDHTRQEAQYF
TRBV19	TRBJ1-4	.	CASSIEGATNEKLFF
TRBV6-1	TRBJ1-5	once	CASSPGRLQNQPQHF
TRBV4-3	TRBJ1-4	few	CASSQFRQGDKLFF
TRBV25-1	TRBJ2-2	.	CASSPWANGELFF
TRBV7-9	.	.	CASTLDRGYEQYF
TRBV7-2	TRBJ1-1	.	CASSPIARGEINTEAFF
TRBV15	TRBJ2-1	.	CATSRDAPDEQFF
TRBV7-2	TRBJ1-4	.	CASSFRGSGEKLFF
TRBV13	TRBJ1-2	.	CASSLGKGEHYGYTF
TRBV30	TRBJ1-2	.	CAWSLGRFYGYTF
TRBV5-1	TRBJ2-7	.	CASSLEGQASEQYF
TRBV5-1	TRBJ2-5	.	CASSPGTGEETQYF
TRBV7-7	TRBJ2-2	.	CASSPIDRGKTGELFF
TRBV14	TRBJ2-5	.	CASSQFAAPGTQYF
TRBV7-3	TRBJ1-2	.	CASSLDGNYGYTF
TRBV6-1	TRBJ1-6	.	CASSPRDRSNSPLHF
TRBV6-5	TRBJ1-2	few	CASSNDRNLNYGYTF
TRBV6-1	TRBJ1-5	.	CASSEGTGGGNQPQHF
TRBV27	TRBJ2-7	.	CASSSGIPYEQYF
TRBV27	TRBJ2-7	.	CASSLWTGPYEQYF
TRBV4-3	TRBJ2-1	few	CASSQGLAGGREQFF
TRBV19	TRBJ2-2	once	CASSIAGTSGTGELFF
TRBV5-1	TRBJ1-1	.	CASTRTGGNTEAFF
TRBV5-6	TRBJ2-7	.	CASSTTRGGGDDEQYF
TRBV5-1	TRBJ2-5	.	CASSRGTLHRQETQYF